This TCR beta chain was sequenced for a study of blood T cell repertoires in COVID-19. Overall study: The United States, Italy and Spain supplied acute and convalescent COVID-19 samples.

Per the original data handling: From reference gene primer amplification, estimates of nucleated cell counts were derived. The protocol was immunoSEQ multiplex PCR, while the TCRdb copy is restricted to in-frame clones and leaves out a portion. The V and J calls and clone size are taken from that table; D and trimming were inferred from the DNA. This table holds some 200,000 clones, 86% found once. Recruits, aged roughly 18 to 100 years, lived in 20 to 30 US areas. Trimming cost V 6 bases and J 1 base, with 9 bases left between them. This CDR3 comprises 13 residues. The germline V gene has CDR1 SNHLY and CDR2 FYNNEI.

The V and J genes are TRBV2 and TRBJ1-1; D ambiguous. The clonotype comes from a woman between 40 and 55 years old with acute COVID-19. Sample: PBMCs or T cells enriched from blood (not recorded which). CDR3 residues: CASSAYRNTEAFF. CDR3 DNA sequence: TGTGCCAGCAGCGCTTATAGGAACACTGAAGCTTTCTTT.